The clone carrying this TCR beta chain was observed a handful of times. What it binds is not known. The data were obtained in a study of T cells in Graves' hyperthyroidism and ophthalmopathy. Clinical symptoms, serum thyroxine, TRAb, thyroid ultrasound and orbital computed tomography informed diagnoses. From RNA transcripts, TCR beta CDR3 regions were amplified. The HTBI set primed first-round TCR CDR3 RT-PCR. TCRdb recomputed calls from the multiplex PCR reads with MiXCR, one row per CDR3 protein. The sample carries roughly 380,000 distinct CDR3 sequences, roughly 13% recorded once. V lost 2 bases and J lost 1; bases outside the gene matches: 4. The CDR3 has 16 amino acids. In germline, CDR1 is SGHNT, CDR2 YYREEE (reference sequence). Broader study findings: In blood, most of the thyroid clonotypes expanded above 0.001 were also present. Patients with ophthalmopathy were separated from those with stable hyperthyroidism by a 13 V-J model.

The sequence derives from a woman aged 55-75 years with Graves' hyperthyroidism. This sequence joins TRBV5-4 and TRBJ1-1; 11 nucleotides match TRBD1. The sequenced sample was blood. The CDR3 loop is CASSLGGTGGNTEAFF. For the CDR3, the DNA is TGTGCCAGCAGCTTAGGCGGGACAGGGGGGAACACTGAAGCTTTCTTT. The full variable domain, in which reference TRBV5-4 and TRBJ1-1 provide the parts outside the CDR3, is ETGVTQSPTHLIKTRGQQVTLRCSSQSGHNTVSWYQQALGQGPQFIFQYYREEENGRGNFPPRFSGLQFPNYSSELNVNALELDDSALYLCASSLGGTGGNTEAFFGQGTRLTVV.